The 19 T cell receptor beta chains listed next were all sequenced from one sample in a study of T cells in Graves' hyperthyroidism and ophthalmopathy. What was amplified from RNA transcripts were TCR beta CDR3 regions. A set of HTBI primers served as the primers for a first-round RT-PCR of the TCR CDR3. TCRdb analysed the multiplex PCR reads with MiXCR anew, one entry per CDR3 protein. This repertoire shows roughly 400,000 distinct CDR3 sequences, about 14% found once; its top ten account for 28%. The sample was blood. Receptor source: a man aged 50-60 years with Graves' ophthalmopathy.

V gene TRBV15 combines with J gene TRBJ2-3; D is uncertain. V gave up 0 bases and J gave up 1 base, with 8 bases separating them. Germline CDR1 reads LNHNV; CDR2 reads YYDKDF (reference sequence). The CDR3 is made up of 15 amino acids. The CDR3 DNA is TGTGCCACCAGCAGAGATGGTTACGGCACAGATACGCAGTATTTT. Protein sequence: CATSRDGYGTDTQYF.

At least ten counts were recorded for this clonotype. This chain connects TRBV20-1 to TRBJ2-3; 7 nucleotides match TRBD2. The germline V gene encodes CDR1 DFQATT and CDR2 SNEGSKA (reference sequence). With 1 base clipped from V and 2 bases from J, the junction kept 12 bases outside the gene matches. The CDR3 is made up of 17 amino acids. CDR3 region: CSARAIGDSGHTDTQYF. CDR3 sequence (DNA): TGCAGTGCTAGAGCCATCGGGGATAGCGGGCACACAGATACGCAGTATTTT.

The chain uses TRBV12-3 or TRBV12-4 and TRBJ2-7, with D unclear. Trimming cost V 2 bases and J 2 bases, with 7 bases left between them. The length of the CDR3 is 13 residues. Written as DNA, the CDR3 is TGTGCCAGCAGTTTATCCGAACCCTACGAGCAGTACTTC. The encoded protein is CASSLSEPYEQYF.

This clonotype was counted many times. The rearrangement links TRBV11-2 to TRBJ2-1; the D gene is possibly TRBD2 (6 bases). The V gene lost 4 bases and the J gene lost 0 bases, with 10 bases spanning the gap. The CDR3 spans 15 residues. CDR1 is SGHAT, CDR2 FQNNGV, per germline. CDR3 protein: CASSSERASYNEQFF. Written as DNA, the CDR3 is TGTGCCAGCAGCTCAGAGCGGGCCTCCTACAATGAGCAGTTCTTC.

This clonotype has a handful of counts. CDR3: CASSVRAGGTDTQYF. CDR3 bases: TGTGCCAGCAGCGTAAGGGCCGGGGGAACAGATACGCAGTATTTT. The chain combines TRBV9 with TRBJ2-3; tentatively, D is TRBD2 (6 bases). Germline assignment: CDR1 SGDLS and CDR2 YYNGEE. V dropped 1 base and J dropped 3 bases, with 12 bases sitting between them. This CDR3 comprises 15 residues.

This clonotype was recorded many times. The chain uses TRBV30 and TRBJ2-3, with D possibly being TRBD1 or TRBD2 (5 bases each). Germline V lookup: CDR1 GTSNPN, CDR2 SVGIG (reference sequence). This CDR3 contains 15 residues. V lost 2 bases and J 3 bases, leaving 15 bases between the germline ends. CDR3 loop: CAWSKNLRGTDTQYF. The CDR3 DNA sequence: TGTGCCTGGAGTAAGAATTTGAGGGGTACAGATACGCAGTATTTT.

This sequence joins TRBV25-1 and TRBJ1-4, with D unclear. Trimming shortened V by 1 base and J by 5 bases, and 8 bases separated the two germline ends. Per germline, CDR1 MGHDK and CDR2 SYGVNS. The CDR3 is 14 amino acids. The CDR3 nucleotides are TGTGCCAGCAGTGAATTCCCCCGGAATGAAAAACTGTTTTTT. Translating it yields CASSEFPRNEKLFF. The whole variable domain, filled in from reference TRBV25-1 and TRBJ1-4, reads EADIYQTPRYLVIGTGKKITLECSQTMGHDKMYWYQQDPGMELHLIHYSYGVNSTEKGDLSSESTVSRIRTEHFPLTLESARPSHTSQYLCASSEFPRNEKLFFGSGTQLSVL.

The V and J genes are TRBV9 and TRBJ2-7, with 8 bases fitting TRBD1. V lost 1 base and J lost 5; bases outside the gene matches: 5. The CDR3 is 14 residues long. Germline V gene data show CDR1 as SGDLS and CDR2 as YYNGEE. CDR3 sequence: CASSVQGALDEQYF. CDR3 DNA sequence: TGTGCCAGCAGCGTACAGGGGGCCCTCGACGAGCAGTACTTC.

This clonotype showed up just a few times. CDR3 amino acids: CARPSGLVGNEQFF. The CDR3 DNA follows: TGTGCCAGGCCCTCCGGACTAGTAGGGAACGAGCAGTTCTTC. V usage is TRBV19 and J usage is TRBJ2-1; 7 nucleotides match TRBD2. This CDR3 spans 14 amino acids. Looked up from germline, CDR1 is LNHDA and CDR2 is SQIVND (reference sequence). The V and J ends lost 9 bases and 10 bases, in that order; junction bases with no gene match: 15.

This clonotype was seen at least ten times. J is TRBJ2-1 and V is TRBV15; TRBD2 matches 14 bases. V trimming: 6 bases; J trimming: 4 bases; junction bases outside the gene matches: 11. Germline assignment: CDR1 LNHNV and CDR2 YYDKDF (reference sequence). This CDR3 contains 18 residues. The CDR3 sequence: CATREGTSGSSRYNEQFF. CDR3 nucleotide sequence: TGTGCCACCAGGGAGGGGACTAGCGGGAGTTCACGGTACAATGAGCAGTTCTTC.

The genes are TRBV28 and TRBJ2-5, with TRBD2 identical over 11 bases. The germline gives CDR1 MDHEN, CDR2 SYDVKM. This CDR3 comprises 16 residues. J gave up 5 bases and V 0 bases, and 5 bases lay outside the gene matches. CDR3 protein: CASSLWSSGRWETQYF. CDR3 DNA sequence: TGTGCCAGCAGTTTATGGTCTAGCGGGAGGTGGGAGACCCAGTACTTC.

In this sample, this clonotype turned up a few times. The CDR3 sequence is CASSSNTVRGTDTQYF. The CDR3, as DNA: TGTGCCAGCAGCTCCAACACTGTCCGGGGCACAGATACGCAGTATTTT. The V gene is TRBV13, the J gene TRBJ2-3; no reliable D call. The CDR3 spans 16 residues. V was trimmed by 4 bases and J by 1 base, leaving 15 bases between them. Germline V gene lookup returns CDR1 PRHDT and CDR2 FYEKMQ (reference sequence).

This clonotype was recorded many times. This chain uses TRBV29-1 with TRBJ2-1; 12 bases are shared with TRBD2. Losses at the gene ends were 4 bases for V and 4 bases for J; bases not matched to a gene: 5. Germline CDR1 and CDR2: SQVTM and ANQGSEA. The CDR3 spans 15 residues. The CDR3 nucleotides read TGCAGCGTTGGCGGGACTAGCGGGCTATACAATGAGCAGTTCTTC. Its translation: CSVGGTSGLYNEQFF.

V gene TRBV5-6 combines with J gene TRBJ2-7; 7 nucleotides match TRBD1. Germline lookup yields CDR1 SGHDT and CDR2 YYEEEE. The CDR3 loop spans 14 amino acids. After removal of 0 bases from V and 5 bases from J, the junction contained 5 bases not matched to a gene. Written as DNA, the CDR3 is TGTGCCAGCAGCTTGGCGCAGGGGGTTGACGAGCAGTACTTC. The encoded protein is CASSLAQGVDEQYF.

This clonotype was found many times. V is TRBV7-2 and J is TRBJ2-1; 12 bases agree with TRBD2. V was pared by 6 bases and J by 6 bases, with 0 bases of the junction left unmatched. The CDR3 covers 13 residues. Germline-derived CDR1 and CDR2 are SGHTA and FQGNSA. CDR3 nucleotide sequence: TGTGCCAGCAGGACTAGCGGGAGCAATGAGCAGTTCTTC. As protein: CASRTSGSNEQFF.

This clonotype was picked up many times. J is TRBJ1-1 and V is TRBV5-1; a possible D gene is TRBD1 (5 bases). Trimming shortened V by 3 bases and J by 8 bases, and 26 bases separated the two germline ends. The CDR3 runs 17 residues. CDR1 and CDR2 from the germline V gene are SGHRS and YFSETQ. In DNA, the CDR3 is TGCGCCAGCAGCTCCCGAGCTGGGGCAGGGATTCGGATCGAAGCTTTCTTT. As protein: CASSSRAGAGIRIEAFF.

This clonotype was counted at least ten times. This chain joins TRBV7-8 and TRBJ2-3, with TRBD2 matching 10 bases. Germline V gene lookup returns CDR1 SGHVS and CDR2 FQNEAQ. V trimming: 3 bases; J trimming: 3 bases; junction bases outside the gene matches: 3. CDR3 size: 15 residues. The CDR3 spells CASSFSGGPTDTQYF. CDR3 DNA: TGTGCCAGCAGCTTTAGCGGGGGGCCTACAGATACGCAGTATTTT. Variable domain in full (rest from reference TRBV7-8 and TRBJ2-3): GAGVSQSPRYKVAKRGQDVALRCDPISGHVSLFWYQQALGQGPEFLTYFQNEAQLDKSGLPSDRFFAERPEGSVSTLKIQRTQQEDSAVYLCASSFSGGPTDTQYFGPGTRLTVL.

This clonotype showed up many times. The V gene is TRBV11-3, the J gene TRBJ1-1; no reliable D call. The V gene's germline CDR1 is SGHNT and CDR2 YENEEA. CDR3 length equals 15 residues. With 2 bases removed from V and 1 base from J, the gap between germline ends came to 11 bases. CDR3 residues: CASSLTTEGNTEAFF. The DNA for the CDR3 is TGTGCCAGCAGCTTAACTACAGAGGGGAACACTGAAGCTTTCTTT. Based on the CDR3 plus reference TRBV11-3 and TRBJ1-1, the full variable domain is EAGVVQSPRYKIIEKKQPVAFWCNPISGHNTLYWYLQNLGQGPELLIRYENEEAVDDSQLPKDRFSAERLKGVDSTLKIQPAELGDSAVYLCASSLTTEGNTEAFFGQGTRLTVV.

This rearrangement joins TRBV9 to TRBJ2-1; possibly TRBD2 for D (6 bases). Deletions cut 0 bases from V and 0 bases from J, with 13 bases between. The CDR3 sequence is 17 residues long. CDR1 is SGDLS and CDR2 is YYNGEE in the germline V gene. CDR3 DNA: TGTGCCAGCAGCGTAGCCGGGGGAGTTAGCTCCTACAATGAGCAGTTCTTC. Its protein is CASSVAGGVSSYNEQFF.